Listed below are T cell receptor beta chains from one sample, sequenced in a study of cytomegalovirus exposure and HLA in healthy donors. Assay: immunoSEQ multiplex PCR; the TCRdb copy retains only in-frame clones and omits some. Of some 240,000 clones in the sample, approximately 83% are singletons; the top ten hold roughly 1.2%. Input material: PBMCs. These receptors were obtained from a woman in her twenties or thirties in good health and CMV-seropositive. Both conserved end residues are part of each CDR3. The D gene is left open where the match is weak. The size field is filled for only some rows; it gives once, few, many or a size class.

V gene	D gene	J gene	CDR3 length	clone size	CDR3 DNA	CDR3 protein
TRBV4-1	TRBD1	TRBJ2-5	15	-	TGCGCCAGCAGTACAGGGGGCGCTTTTCAAGAGACCCAGTACTTC	CASSTGGAFQETQYF
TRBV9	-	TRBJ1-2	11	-	TGTGCCAGCGGGGCGGGGCTTGGCTACACCTTC	CASGAGLGYTF
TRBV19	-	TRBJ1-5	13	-	TGTGCCAGTAGAGTTACAGTTCTCCAGCCCCAGCATTTT	CASRVTVLQPQHF
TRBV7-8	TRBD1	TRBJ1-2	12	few	TGTGCCAGCAGCCTGCCAGGGGGTGGCTACACCTTC	CASSLPGGGYTF
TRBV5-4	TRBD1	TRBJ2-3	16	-	TGTGCCAGCAGCCGAGTCGGGACAGGGCACACAGATACGCAGTATTTT	CASSRVGTGHTDTQYF
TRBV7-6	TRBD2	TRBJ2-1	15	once	TGTGCCAGCAGCCTGAGCGGGGCTACCTACAATGAGCAGTTCTTC	CASSLSGATYNEQFF
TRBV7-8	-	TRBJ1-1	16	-	TGTGCCAGCAGCTTAGAGACTAAAGGGGGGGGTACTGAAGCTTTCTTT	CASSLETKGGGTEAFF
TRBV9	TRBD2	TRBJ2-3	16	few	TGTGCCAGCAGCGCTAGGACTAGCGGAGTATTGGATACGCAGTATTTT	CASSARTSGVLDTQYF
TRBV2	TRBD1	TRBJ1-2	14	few	TGTGCCAGCTTACGGACAGGGTCGCTATATGGCTACACCTTC	CASLRTGSLYGYTF
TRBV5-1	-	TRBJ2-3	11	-	TGCGCCAGCAGCTTTTATGATACGCAGTATTTT	CASSFYDTQYF
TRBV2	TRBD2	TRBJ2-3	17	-	TGTGCCAGGAGGGGGGCGACTAGCGGAGCCGGCACAGATACGCAGTATTTT	CARRGATSGAGTDTQYF
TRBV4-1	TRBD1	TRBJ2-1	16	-	TGCGCCAGCAGCCTCCAGGGGACAGGGGGTCACGATGAGCAGTTCTTC	CASSLQGTGGHDEQFF
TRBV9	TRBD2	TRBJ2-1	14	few	TGTGCCAGCAGCGTGAGGAAGGGGAGGGATGAGCAGTTCTTC	CASSVRKGRDEQFF
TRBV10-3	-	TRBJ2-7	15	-	TGTGCCATCAGCGGCCAACTAGGTATGGGATACGAGCAGTACTTC	CAISGQLGMGYEQYF
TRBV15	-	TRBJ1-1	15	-	TGTGCCACCAGCAAAGGCGGCAGCATGAACACTGAAGCTTTCTTT	CATSKGGSMNTEAFF
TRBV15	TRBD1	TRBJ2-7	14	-	TGTGCCACCAGCAGAGGGACAGGGGCCTACGAGCAGTACTTC	CATSRGTGAYEQYF
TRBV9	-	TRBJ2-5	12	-	TGTGCCAGCAGCGGGGAAAGCGGGTCGCAGTACTTC	CASSGESGSQYF
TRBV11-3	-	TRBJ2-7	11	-	TGTGCCAGCAGCCCTTCAGTCGAGCAGTACTTC	CASSPSVEQYF
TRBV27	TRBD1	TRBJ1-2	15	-	TGTGCCAGCAGTTTATCGGGGGGACAGGGGGATGGCTACACCTTC	CASSLSGGQGDGYTF
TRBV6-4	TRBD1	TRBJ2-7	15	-	TGTGCCAGCAGTGCCGGCAGGGGGCTTGGGTACGAGCAGTACTTC	CASSAGRGLGYEQYF
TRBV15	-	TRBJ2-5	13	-	TGTGCCACCAGCAGAGATGGGAGGGAGACCCAGTACTTC	CATSRDGRETQYF
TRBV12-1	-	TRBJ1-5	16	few	TGTGCCAGCAGCTTTGCGCGTAAAATCCACAATCAGCCCCAGCATTTT	CASSFARKIHNQPQHF
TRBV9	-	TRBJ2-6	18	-	TGTGCCAGCAGCGGCAACCGGACAAACCCCACTGGGGCCAACGTCCTGACTTTC	CASSGNRTNPTGANVLTF
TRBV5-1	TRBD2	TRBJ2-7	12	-	TGCGCCAGCAGCCGACGGGGGGACGAGCAGTACTTC	CASSRRGDEQYF
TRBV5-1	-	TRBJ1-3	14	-	TGCGCCAGCAGCGAGGGGGTGGCGGGAAACACCATATATTTT	CASSEGVAGNTIYF
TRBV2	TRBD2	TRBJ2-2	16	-	TGTGCCAGCACGCCGGGACTAGCGGGTAACACCGGGGAGCTGTTTTTT	CASTPGLAGNTGELFF
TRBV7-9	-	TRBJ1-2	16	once	TGTGCCAGCAGCGGCGGGGGGACCGCAACTAACTATGGCTACACCTTC	CASSGGGTATNYGYTF
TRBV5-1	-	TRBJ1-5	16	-	TGCGCCAGCAGCTTATTTACAGCCCGTAGCAATCAGCCCCAGCATTTT	CASSLFTARSNQPQHF
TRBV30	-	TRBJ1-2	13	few	TGTGCCTGGAGTGTACTCATGAACTATGGCTACACCTTC	CAWSVLMNYGYTF
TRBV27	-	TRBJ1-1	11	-	TGTGCCAGCAGTCGGTGGACTGAAGCTTTCTTT	CASSRWTEAFF
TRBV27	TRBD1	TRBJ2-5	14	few	TGTGCCAGCACCCGACAGGGGGCCGGGGAGACCCAGTACTTC	CASTRQGAGETQYF
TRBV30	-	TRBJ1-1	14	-	TGTGCCTGGAGCGGGGACATCGAAAACACTGAAGCTTTCTTT	CAWSGDIENTEAFF
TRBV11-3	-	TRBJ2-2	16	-	TGTGCCAGCAGCTCACGCGGTCAGGGGTATGCCGGGGAGCTGTTTTTT	CASSSRGQGYAGELFF
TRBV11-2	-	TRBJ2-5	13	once	TGTGCCAGCGGCCCATATTGGTCGGAGACCCAGTACTTC	CASGPYWSETQYF
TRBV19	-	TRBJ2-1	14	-	TGTGCCAGTAGTATCTTTTTTGGACAGACTGAGCAGTTCTTC	CASSIFFGQTEQFF
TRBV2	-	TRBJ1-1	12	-	TGTGCCAGCAGTCTTGACAGATCCGAAGCTTTCTTT	CASSLDRSEAFF